The 6 T cell receptor beta chains presented below share a single source sample, sequenced in a study of T cells in Graves' hyperthyroidism and ophthalmopathy. Using RNA transcripts as the source, TCR beta CDR3 regions were amplified. HTBI primers were used for first-round RT-PCR of the TCR CDR3. A single record per CDR3 protein comes from TCRdb applying MiXCR to the multiplex PCR reads. The table records fewer than 350,000 distinct CDR3 sequences, about a sixth of them present only once. Specimen: blood. The origin of the receptors is a middle-aged woman with Graves' ophthalmopathy.

This clonotype was picked up many times. V gene TRBV28 combines with J gene TRBJ1-1; a weak D match, TRBD1 (5 bases). The V gene's germline CDR1 is MDHEN and CDR2 SYDVKM. The germline V and J ends were trimmed by 4 bases and 1 base, with 13 bases remaining between them. This CDR3 region has 15 residues. In nucleotides, the CDR3 is TGTGCCAGCAGTTATCAAGGGCAGGGGAACACTGAAGCTTTCTTT. This codes for CASSYQGQGNTEAFF. The complete variable domain, with remaining parts taken from reference TRBV28 and TRBJ1-1, reads DVKVTQSSRYLVKRTGEKVFLECVQDMDHENMFWYRQDPGLGLRLIYFSYDVKMKEKGDIPEGYSVSREKKERFSLILESASTNQTSMYLCASSYQGQGNTEAFFGQGTRLTVV.

This clonotype was observed many times. This chain links TRBV6-1 with TRBJ1-1; possible D gene TRBD1, 6 bases. Germline V gene lookup returns CDR1 MNHNS and CDR2 SASEGT. V lost 5 bases and J lost 6, with 19 bases in between. CDR3 length equals 15 residues. The CDR3 sequence: CASSHLGGGPAEAFF. The CDR3 nucleotides read TGTGCCAGCAGTCATTTGGGCGGGGGGCCAGCTGAAGCTTTCTTT.

This clonotype appeared many times. CDR3 DNA sequence: TGTGCCAGCACCCTCCACCCCGCGCCCGGTCAGCCCCAGCATTTT. Its protein is CASTLHPAPGQPQHF. The chain couples TRBV6-1 to TRBJ1-5; no clear D gene. Germline CDR1 MNHNS, CDR2 SASEGT. The CDR3 is 15 residues long. The germline V and J ends were trimmed by 7 bases and 6 bases, with 19 bases remaining between them.

This clonotype was counted ten times or more. The J gene is TRBJ2-7, the V gene TRBV6-5, with D perhaps TRBD1 (5 bases). CDR1 MNHEY and CDR2 SVGAGI come from the germline V gene. The CDR3 covers 13 residues. Trimming shortened V by 2 bases and J by 0 bases, and 5 bases separated the two germline ends. CDR3: CASSYRGSYEQYF. The CDR3 DNA follows: TGTGCCAGCAGTTACAGGGGCTCCTACGAGCAGTACTTC.

This clonotype was counted many times. CDR3 in amino acids: CASVKDPYGYTF. As DNA, the CDR3 is TGTGCCAGTGTCAAGGACCCCTATGGCTACACCTTC. V gene TRBV19 combines with J gene TRBJ1-2, with no clear D. The V end lost 8 bases, the J end lost 4 bases, and 11 bases lay between the germline ends. Germline V lookup: CDR1 LNHDA, CDR2 SQIVND (reference sequence). CDR3 length: 12 amino acids. Full variable domain (remainder filled in from reference TRBV19 and TRBJ1-2): DGGITQSPKYLFRKEGQNVTLSCEQNLNHDAMYWYRQDPGQGLRLIYYSQIVNDFQKGDIAEGYSVSREKKESFPLTVTSAQKNPTAFYLCASVKDPYGYTFGSGTRLTVV.

This clonotype was detected many times. The chain joins TRBV29-1 to TRBJ1-3; D remains unclear. Germline CDR1 and CDR2: SQVTM and ANQGSEA. This CDR3 is built from 11 residues. With 8 bases removed from V and 4 bases from J, the gap between germline ends came to 9 bases. CDR3 sequence: CSFRLGNTIYF. DNA for the CDR3: TGCAGCTTCCGATTGGGAAACACCATATATTTT.